This TCR beta chain was captured by sequencing in a study of T cell changes during pregnancy in multiple sclerosis. CDR3 length: 16 amino acids. Germline V gives CDR1 SGHAT, CDR2 FQDESV (reference sequence). V lost 7 bases, J lost 7 bases, and 23 bases lay in between. Measured with immunoSEQ multiplex PCR; TCRdb has only the in-frame clones, and not every one. The profile shows about 69,000 clones, 85% to 95% of them singletons. The rearrangement links TRBV11-1 to TRBJ2-1, with D possibly being TRBD2 (6 bases). The starting material was peripheral blood, obtained in the third trimester of pregnancy. The receptor comes from a female donor in good health, enrolled as a control in a pregnancy study. The CDR3 sequence: CASTPSVGGAPNEQFF. CDR3 DNA sequence: TGTGCCAGCACCCCCTCTGTCGGGGGTGCACCGAATGAGCAGTTCTTC.